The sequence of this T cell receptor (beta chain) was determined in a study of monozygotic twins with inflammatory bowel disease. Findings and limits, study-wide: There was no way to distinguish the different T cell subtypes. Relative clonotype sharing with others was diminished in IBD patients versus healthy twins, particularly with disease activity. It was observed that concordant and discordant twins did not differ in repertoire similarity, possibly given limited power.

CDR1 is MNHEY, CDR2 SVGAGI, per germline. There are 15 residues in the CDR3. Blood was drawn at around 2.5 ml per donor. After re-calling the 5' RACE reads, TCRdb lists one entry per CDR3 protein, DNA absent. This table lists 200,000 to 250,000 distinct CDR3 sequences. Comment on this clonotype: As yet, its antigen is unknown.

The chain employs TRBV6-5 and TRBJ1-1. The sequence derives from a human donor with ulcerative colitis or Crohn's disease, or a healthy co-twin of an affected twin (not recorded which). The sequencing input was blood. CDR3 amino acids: CASSYSDRLDTEAFF.